This T cell receptor (beta chain) emerged from a study of cytomegalovirus exposure and HLA in healthy donors. Study-level results: The CMV antigen specificity of three CMV-associated chains was confirmed through in vitro analysis. The study flagged some 170 TCR beta chains as cytomegalovirus-associated.

As regards this clone: Its antigen is currently unknown.

The repertoire was sequenced with immunoSEQ multiplex PCR; TCRdb's copy has only in-frame clones and lacks some. The data hold about 130,000 clones, with approximately 95% observed a single time. Separate from the roughly 670-subject first cohort, the 120-subject validation cohort was the one that the donors belonged to. Germline trimming cut 4 bases from V and 7 bases from J; bases unmatched to any gene: 6. Germline V gene sequence: CDR1 MDHEN, CDR2 SYDVKM. This CDR3 region has 14 residues. Sequencing was done on a sample of PBMCs. The receptor's source is a man aged 18 to 35 in good health and CMV-seronegative. The chain recombines TRBV28 with TRBJ2-7; 11 bases match TRBD1. The CDR3 protein is CASSSDRGLVEQYF. DNA of the CDR3: TGTGCCAGCAGTTCGGACAGGGGGCTTGTAGAGCAGTACTTC.